The T cell receptor beta chain described here comes from a study of breast tumors, draining lymph nodes, adjacent tissues. Whole-study findings and limits: Luminal-like breast cancer showed significantly higher tumor–nontumor repertoire similarity than basal-like. The lymph node origin of tumor T cells was framed as consistent with a hypothesis, not demonstrated. Most tumor T cells seemingly derive from lymph node, then expand in tumor.

Axillary draining lymph nodes of breast cancer patients supplied the node samples. Trimming removed 0 bases from V and 2 bases from J, with 14 bases in between. The CDR3 is 16 residues long. Germline loops: CDR1 MNHEY, CDR2 SMNVEV (reference sequence). On this clonotype itself: Antigen unknown.

TCRdb called the multiplex PCR reads again in MiXCR, with one record for every CDR3 protein. The table shows 150,000 or so distinct CDR3 sequences, with about 30% occurring only once. Sequences were obtained from axillary lymph node tissue. This TCR derives from a female donor with breast cancer. Some clones in this sample may be carry-over from other donors' samples. This chain links TRBV27 with TRBJ2-7; D tentatively fits TRBD1 or TRBD2 (5 bases each). The CDR3 here is CASSLSRDRPTYEQYF. The CDR3 nucleotides read TGTGCCAGCAGTTTATCCCGGGACCGCCCAACCTACGAGCAGTACTTC.